This is a list of T cell receptor beta chains from one sample in a study of beta chain features in type 1 diabetes. The repertoire was sequenced with immunoSEQ multiplex PCR; TCRdb's copy has only in-frame clones and lacks some. In the table there are about 230,000 clones, approximately 16% of which are singletons. The sequencing sample was made of naive CD4+ T cells from blood. Receptors originate from a man younger than 40 with type 1 diabetes. The CDR3 runs from the conserved cysteine through the conserved F or W. The D gene is left open where the match is weak. Rows give clone size only sometimes, using once, few, many, or a class for an expanded clone.

. | TRBJ1-1 | TRBV30 | 15 | . | CAWSVPQMGYTEAFF | TGTGCCTGGAGTGTACCCCAGATGGGGTACACTGAAGCTTTCTTT
few | TRBJ2-7 | TRBV25-1 | 16 | . | CASSEFDSNPSYEQYF | TGTGCCAGCAGTGAATTCGACTCGAACCCCTCCTACGAGCAGTACTTC
. | TRBJ2-5 | TRBV18 | 14 | . | CASSPGSEATTGYF | TGTGCCAGCTCACCAGGGTCAGAGGCCACAACAGGTTACTTC
few | TRBJ1-2 | TRBV30 | 14 | . | CAWSVLGSAMSYTF | TGTGCCTGGAGTGTACTCGGGAGTGCTATGAGCTACACCTTC
. | TRBJ2-7 | TRBV10-3 | 14 | . | CAIRDGQIGYEQYF | TGTGCCATCAGAGATGGACAGATCGGGTACGAGCAGTACTTC
. | TRBJ2-1 | TRBV9 | 13 | . | CASSVQGYNEQFF | TGTGCCAGCAGCGTACAGGGATACAATGAGCAGTTCTTC
. | TRBJ2-1 | TRBV7-9 | 19 | TRBD2 | CASSTRDRGLAGHYNEQFF | TGTGCCAGCAGCACCCGGGACAGGGGACTAGCGGGACACTACAATGAGCAGTTCTTC
. | TRBJ2-1 | TRBV11-2 | 16 | TRBD2 | CASSLDRASGDNEQFF | TGTGCCAGCAGCTTAGATCGGGCTAGCGGGGACAATGAGCAGTTCTTC
. | TRBJ2-3 | TRBV5-5 | 16 | TRBD1 | CASSSRDRAITDTQYF | TGTGCCAGCAGCTCCCGGGACAGGGCTATTACAGATACGCAGTATTTT
. | TRBJ2-1 | TRBV15 | 14 | . | CATSRDHSDGGQFF | TGTGCCACCAGCAGAGATCATAGTGACGGGGGGCAGTTCTTC
. | TRBJ2-5 | TRBV11-2 | 12 | . | CASSLTQETQYF | TGTGCCAGCAGCTTAACTCAAGAGACCCAGTACTTC
few | TRBJ2-5 | TRBV25-1 | 16 | . | CASSPVSVGLGETQYF | TGTGCCAGCAGCCCGGTTTCTGTCGGGTTAGGAGAGACCCAGTACTTC
once | TRBJ2-7 | TRBV27 | 14 | . | CASSRTESSYEQYF | TGTGCCAGCTCCCGGACGGAAAGCTCCTACGAGCAGTACTTC
few | TRBJ2-7 | TRBV23-1 | 14 | . | CASSQWYSPYEQYF | TGCGCCAGCAGTCAATGGTACAGCCCCTACGAGCAGTACTTC
. | TRBJ2-1 | TRBV25-1 | 14 | . | CASSERLPHNEQFF | TGTGCCAGCAGTGAGAGGCTTCCCCACAATGAGCAGTTCTTC
. | TRBJ2-1 | TRBV20-1 | 10 | . | CSAPYNEQFF | TGCAGTGCCCCCTACAATGAGCAGTTCTTC
. | TRBJ2-7 | TRBV29-1 | 14 | . | CSVGPLGGGNEQYF | TGCAGCGTCGGGCCCTTGGGCGGAGGGAACGAGCAGTACTTC
. | TRBJ2-7 | TRBV25-1 | 13 | . | CASSFSELYEQYF | TGTGCCAGCAGCTTCTCGGAGCTCTACGAGCAGTACTTC
few | TRBJ1-5 | TRBV10-3 | 18 | TRBD1 | CAIRPGTGDRDGNQPQHF | TGTGCCATCAGGCCCGGGACAGGGGATCGGGATGGCAATCAGCCCCAGCATTTT
. | TRBJ2-6 | TRBV9 | 18 | TRBD2 | CASSVGLAGISGANVLTF | TGTGCCAGCAGCGTTGGGCTAGCGGGGATCTCTGGGGCCAACGTCCTGACTTTC
. | TRBJ2-2 | TRBV9 | 17 | TRBD1 | CASSDPGQGVNTGELFF | TGTGCCAGCAGCGACCCGGGACAGGGAGTTAACACCGGGGAGCTGTTTTTT
. | TRBJ2-6 | TRBV6-1 | 16 | . | CASREQGRSGANVLTF | TGTGCCAGCAGGGAACAGGGCAGGTCTGGGGCCAACGTCCTGACTTTC
few | TRBJ2-3 | TRBV7-9 | 15 | TRBD2 | CASSLVGTSRDTQYF | TGTGCCAGCAGCTTAGTGGGGACTAGCCGAGATACGCAGTATTTT
. | TRBJ1-5 | TRBV2 | 14 | . | CASGLVGTNQPQHF | TGTGCCAGCGGCCTTGTGGGAACGAATCAGCCCCAGCATTTT
few | TRBJ1-5 | TRBV30 | 12 | . | CAWSVGNQPQHF | TGTGCCTGGAGTGTTGGGAATCAGCCCCAGCATTTT
. | TRBJ1-4 | TRBV7-9 | 15 | TRBD1 | CASSSKTGGFGKLFF | TGTGCCAGCAGCTCTAAGACAGGGGGATTTGGAAAACTGTTTTTT
few | TRBJ2-5 | TRBV7-2 | 13 | TRBD1 | CASSLGQGETQYF | TGTGCCAGCAGCCTAGGACAGGGTGAGACCCAGTACTTC
few | TRBJ2-3 | TRBV20-1 | 11 | . | CSAREGDTQYF | TGCAGTGCTAGAGAGGGGGATACGCAGTATTTT
. | TRBJ2-3 | TRBV6-5 | 16 | TRBD2 | CASSSQSGRGTDTQYF | TGTGCCAGCAGTTCCCAAAGCGGGAGAGGCACAGATACGCAGTATTTT